Listed here are 21 T cell receptor beta chains from one sample, sequenced in a study of cytomegalovirus exposure and HLA in healthy donors. PCR was performed using 60 Vbeta and 13 Jbeta primers. Clones were sequenced by immunoSEQ multiplex PCR, and TCRdb holds only the in-frame ones, with some missing. This sample carries about 110,000 clones, 78% of them seen once, and the ten largest clones take roughly 5%. Material: PBMCs. The source is a male donor in good health and CMV-seronegative.

The rearrangement links TRBV30 to TRBJ2-1; 16 nucleotides agree with TRBD2. Per the germline V gene, CDR1 is GTSNPN and CDR2 is SVGIG (reference sequence). CDR3 size: 21 residues. The trim removed 3 bases at V and 4 bases at J, leaving 18 bases unmatched. The CDR3 DNA follows: TGTGCCTGGAGCCCATGGGCCGGGACTAGCGGGAGGGCGACCCTGTACAATGAGCAGTTCTTC. Its protein is CAWSPWAGTSGRATLYNEQFF.

The CDR3 loop is CASSADRLSGTGELFF. The CDR3 bases are TGTGCCAGCAGTGCGGACAGGCTAAGTGGGACCGGGGAGCTGTTTTTT. The chain joins TRBV28 to TRBJ2-2, with TRBD1 identical over 7 bases. CDR1 and CDR2 (germline): MDHEN, SYDVKM. The CDR3 contains 16 residues. The ends lost 5 bases at V and 5 bases at J; junction bases unmatched: 11.

This sequence joins TRBV19 and TRBJ2-1; 8 bases are shared with TRBD2. This CDR3 comprises 14 residues. Trimming cost V 4 bases and J 3 bases; bases outside gene matches: 2. Germline assignment: CDR1 LNHDA and CDR2 SQIVND (reference sequence). The CDR3 here is CASSRTSSYNEQFF. In nucleotides, the CDR3 is TGTGCCAGTAGTAGGACTAGCAGCTACAATGAGCAGTTCTTC.

The chain uses TRBV6-5 and TRBJ2-1; TRBD1 aligns across 9 bases. The germline V gene encodes CDR1 MNHEY and CDR2 SVGAGI. Trimming took 5 bases from V and 6 from J; bases not matched to a gene: 8. This CDR3 is built from 15 residues. CDR3 in amino acids: CASSHRDRVGNEQFF. CDR3 DNA sequence: TGTGCCAGCAGTCACCGGGACAGGGTGGGCAATGAGCAGTTCTTC.

The chain couples TRBV6-5 to TRBJ1-2, with D possibly being TRBD1 (5 bases). Looked up from germline, CDR1 is MNHEY and CDR2 is SVGAGI. V gave up 6 bases and J gave up 3 bases, with 8 bases separating them. The CDR3 extends over 12 amino acids. DNA of the CDR3: TGTGCCAGCAGCCAGGGCTACTATGGCTACACCTTC. Translation gives CASSQGYYGYTF.

The chain employs TRBV5-1 and TRBJ1-1; D is perhaps TRBD1 (6 bases). CDR3 size: 14 residues. V shed 2 bases and J shed 3 bases, with 11 bases lying between them. The germline gives CDR1 SGHRS, CDR2 YFSETQ. The DNA for the CDR3 is TGCGCCAGCAGCTTTACAGGGCCGGACACTGAAGCTTTCTTT. The encoded protein is CASSFTGPDTEAFF.

The chain joins TRBV10-1 to TRBJ1-5; D is unclear. From germline, CDR1 is WNHNN and CDR2 SYGVQD (reference sequence). This CDR3 region has 11 residues. The germline V and J ends were trimmed by 9 bases and 7 bases, with 10 bases remaining between them. The CDR3 nucleotides read TGCGCCAGGGGAGGTGGGCAGCCCCAGCATTTT. Translating it yields CARGGGQPQHF.

The chain employs TRBV28 and TRBJ2-2; 7 bases align to TRBD1. The germline V gene has CDR1 MDHEN and CDR2 SYDVKM. The CDR3 covers 13 residues. V lost 8 bases and J lost 4; bases outside the gene matches: 4. The DNA for the CDR3 is TGTGCCAGCTGTGGACAGGCCACCGGGGAGCTGTTTTTT. This gives the protein CASCGQATGELFF.

J is TRBJ1-2 and V is TRBV30, with a tentative D call TRBD1 (6 bases). CDR3 size: 13 residues. Trimming stripped 0 bases from V and 7 bases from J, with 12 bases between. CDR1 and CDR2 (germline): GTSNPN, SVGIG (reference sequence). The CDR3 DNA sequence: TGTGCCTGGAGTGTATGGCAGGGGCCTGGCTACACCTTC. It yields the protein CAWSVWQGPGYTF.

V usage is TRBV7-9 and J usage is TRBJ1-5, with 7 nucleotides matching TRBD1. CDR1 is SEHNR and CDR2 is FQNEAQ in the germline V gene (reference sequence). There are 15 residues in the CDR3. V lost 1 base to trimming and J lost 3 bases; unmatched junction nucleotides: 3. CDR3 bases: TGTGCCAGCAGCTTAGGACAGGGCTTCAATCAGCCCCAGCATTTT. Encoded protein: CASSLGQGFNQPQHF.

The chain links TRBV7-8 to TRBJ1-2, with TRBD1 identical over 9 bases. V shed 3 bases, J shed 8 bases, and the junction held 13 bases outside the gene matches. Germline values: CDR1 SGHVS, CDR2 FQNEAQ. The CDR3 contains 16 residues. CDR3 coding DNA: TGTGCCAGCAGCTTGGCCGCGGGACAGGGTTTAGTAGGCTACACCTTC. Its translation is CASSLAAGQGLVGYTF.

This sequence joins TRBV7-3 and TRBJ2-2; D is perhaps TRBD2 (6 bases). Trimming cost V 5 bases and J 2 bases, with 9 bases left between them. Germline loops: CDR1 SGHTA, CDR2 FQGTGA. The CDR3 is 14 amino acids. CDR3 residues: CASSGDLNTGELFF. CDR3 DNA: TGTGCCAGCAGCGGGGACTTAAACACCGGGGAGCTGTTTTTT.

This clone has more than one count but fewer than ten. V gene TRBV5-4 combines with J gene TRBJ2-3; TRBD2 aligns across 14 bases. The CDR3 length is 16 residues. With V trimmed by 3 bases and J by 2 bases, 2 bases remained unmatched. Germline V gene data show CDR1 as SGHNT and CDR2 as YYREEE (reference sequence). The CDR3 DNA is TGTGCCAGCAGCTGGGGACTAGCGGGGGCCACAGATACGCAGTATTTT. Translating it yields CASSWGLAGATDTQYF.

The chain recombines TRBV28 with TRBJ1-5; no clear D. CDR3 length: 15 residues. Germline V gene sequence: CDR1 MDHEN, CDR2 SYDVKM. V lost 6 bases to trimming and J lost 4 bases, with 16 bases between them. In DNA form, the CDR3 reads TGTGCCAGCAGACCCCCCGCGGGCGGAAATCAGCCCCAGCATTTT. Its protein is CASRPPAGGNQPQHF.

With respect to this clone: The same CDR3 arises from other DNA sequences in this sample as well. V gene TRBV28 combines with J gene TRBJ2-5; 14 nucleotides line up with TRBD2. Germline trimming cut 5 bases from V and 6 bases from J; bases unmatched to any gene: 5. Germline V gene lookup returns CDR1 MDHEN and CDR2 SYDVKM. The CDR3 has 15 amino acids. CDR3 in amino acids: CASSLGTSGRQTQYF. The CDR3 DNA reads as TGTGCCAGCAGTCTGGGGACTAGCGGGAGACAGACCCAGTACTTC. Variable domain in full (rest from reference TRBV28 and TRBJ2-5): DVKVTQSSRYLVKRTGEKVFLECVQDMDHENMFWYRQDPGLGLRLIYFSYDVKMKEKGDIPEGYSVSREKKERFSLILESASTNQTSMYLCASSLGTSGRQTQYFGPGTRLLVL.

This rearrangement joins TRBV29-1 to TRBJ2-7; the D gene is possibly TRBD1 (5 bases). CDR1 and CDR2 from the germline V gene are SQVTM and ANQGSEA. The CDR3 consists of 12 residues. V dropped 5 bases and J dropped 2 bases, with 10 bases sitting between them. CDR3 in DNA: TGCAGCGTTCAGCCAGGGACCTACGAGCAGTACTTC. This encodes CSVQPGTYEQYF.

This clone appeared a single time. J is TRBJ2-5 and V is TRBV30; 7 nucleotides line up with TRBD1. Germline loops: CDR1 GTSNPN, CDR2 SVGIG (reference sequence). Trimming removed 4 bases from V and 11 bases from J; junction bases left unmatched: 16. The CDR3 contains 14 residues. CDR3 in amino acids: CAWTDQGDLGEQYF. In DNA form, the CDR3 reads TGTGCCTGGACCGACCAGGGGGATTTGGGGGAGCAGTACTTC.

This clone occurred once. This chain joins TRBV5-1 and TRBJ1-2, with 9 nucleotides matching TRBD1. CDR3 length: 14 amino acids. V was clipped by 5 bases and J by 8 bases; unmatched bases: 10. CDR1 is SGHRS and CDR2 is YFSETQ in the germline V gene. CDR3 coding DNA: TGCGCCAGCAGTATAGACAGGGGGAATGGGGGCTACACCTTC. It codes for CASSIDRGNGGYTF.

The chain uses TRBV15 and TRBJ1-5, with D maybe TRBD1 (6 bases). CDR3 length: 17 amino acids. Germline-derived CDR1 and CDR2 are LNHNV and YYDKDF (reference sequence). The V gene lost 3 bases and the J gene lost 2 bases, with 17 bases spanning the gap. CDR3 residues: CATSRLGRQDRNQPQHF. CDR3 DNA sequence: TGTGCCACCAGCAGGTTGGGGAGACAGGATCGCAATCAGCCCCAGCATTTT.

The chain uses TRBV19 and TRBJ2-7; 8 positions match TRBD1. CDR1 is LNHDA and CDR2 is SQIVND in the germline V gene (reference sequence). The CDR3 runs 15 residues. J gave up 2 bases and V 6 bases, and 9 bases lay outside the gene matches. CDR3 sequence reads: CASRPDRGFPYEQYF. The CDR3 DNA is TGTGCCAGTAGACCCGACAGGGGCTTTCCCTACGAGCAGTACTTC.

This chain uses TRBV11-2 with TRBJ2-4; D possibly corresponds to TRBD2 (7 bases). V gave up 2 bases and J gave up 1 base, with 9 bases separating them. CDR3 length: 15 amino acids. Germline V lookup: CDR1 SGHAT, CDR2 FQNNGV. CDR3 protein: CASSLRGAAKNIQYF. CDR3 in DNA: TGTGCCAGCAGCTTACGGGGGGCGGCCAAAAACATTCAGTACTTC.